This TCR beta chain was captured by sequencing in a study of T cells in Graves' hyperthyroidism and ophthalmopathy. Ten or more counts support this clonotype. RNA transcripts served as the template for amplifying TCR beta CDR3 regions. First-round RT-PCR targeting the TCR CDR3 was performed with the HTBI primer set. TCRdb reprocessed the multiplex PCR reads via MiXCR and lists one record per CDR3 protein. The data show around 690,000 distinct CDR3 sequences, roughly 17% seen once. The CDR3 consists of 15 residues. J lost 7 bases, V lost 10 bases, and 13 bases had no gene match. Germline V gene lookup returns CDR1 SNHLY and CDR2 FYNNEI.

The genes are TRBV2 and TRBJ2-1; 10 nucleotides match TRBD1. This receptor was taken from a man over 45 with Graves' hyperthyroidism. The source material was blood. The CDR3 protein is CATEPRTGGLNEQFF. The CDR3 DNA sequence: TGTGCCACCGAACCGAGGACAGGGGGATTGAATGAGCAGTTCTTC.